This T cell receptor (beta chain) came from a study of T cell responses to AZD1222 COVID-19 vaccine. Pooling covered second doses at about 4 or about 12 weeks. The data were produced by immunoSEQ multiplex PCR, yet TCRdb's version contains in-frame clones alone and is incomplete. The data hold about 93,000 clones, with over 75% observed a single time. A remark on this clone: Its target is unknown.

Whole-study results and caveats: Most donors were white British, females outnumbered males, and clonal diversity was possibly underestimated. Spike-specific TCRs gained breadth and depth after people received two AZD1222 doses.

The receptor's source is an adult who received the AZD1222 COVID-19 vaccine. Here the sequenced sample was peripheral blood, taken 28 days after the second AZD1222 dose.

CDR3 in DNA: TGTGCCAGTAGTGCCCGGGACAGGGTTTGGGAAAAACTGTTTTTT. It translates to CASSARDRVWEKLFF. The chain joins TRBV19 to TRBJ1-4, with 9 bases lining up with TRBD1. The CDR3 is 15 amino acids. V shed 5 bases, J shed 8 bases, and the junction held 9 bases outside the gene matches. Per germline, CDR1 LNHDA and CDR2 SQIVND (reference sequence).